The rows below give T cell receptor beta chains drawn from one sample of a study of cytomegalovirus exposure and HLA in healthy donors. Only in-frame clones appear in the TCRdb table, and some are missing; sequencing was by immunoSEQ multiplex PCR. The repertoire consists of about 110,000 clones, with 69% occurring once and the leading ten covering roughly 5.9%. The sample consisted of PBMCs. The receptors here all came from a woman between 65 and 79 years old in good health and CMV-seropositive. The CDR3 runs from the conserved cysteine through the conserved F or W. D genes are given only for firm matches. Clone size is shown for a subset of rows, as once, few, many or a class of expanded clone.

J,size,V,D,DNA,CDR3
TRBJ1-5,-,TRBV30,TRBD1,TGTGCCTGGAAAGGGACAGGGGATCAGCCCCAGCATTTT,CAWKGTGDQPQHF
TRBJ1-1,once,TRBV4-3,-,TGCGCCAGCAGTCAACAAATCGACCTCGGGACTGAAGCTTTCTTT,CASSQQIDLGTEAFF
TRBJ2-2,-,TRBV9,TRBD1,TGTGCCAGCAGCGCAAGGGACAGCAAGAACACCGGGGAGCTGTTTTTT,CASSARDSKNTGELFF
TRBJ1-4,once,TRBV19,TRBD1,TGTGCCAGTAGTATCGGCGACAGGGGATTAGAAAAACTGTTTTTT,CASSIGDRGLEKLFF
TRBJ1-4,-,TRBV7-9,TRBD1,TGTGCCAGCAGCCCCCGGGACAGGGCCGGTGAAAAACTGTTTTTT,CASSPRDRAGEKLFF
TRBJ1-5,-,TRBV6-6,TRBD1,TGTGCCAGCAGCTCGGGACAGACCTATAATCAGCCCCAGCATTTT,CASSSGQTYNQPQHF
TRBJ1-1,few,TRBV7-2,-,TGTGCCAGCAGCTTGGGGGGGAGGAATGAAGCTTTCTTT,CASSLGGRNEAFF
TRBJ1-1,-,TRBV5-4,TRBD1,TGTGCCAGCAGGCATCGGGGACAGGGTTTCACTGAAGCTTTCTTT,CASRHRGQGFTEAFF
TRBJ1-1,few,TRBV7-2,-,TGTGCCAGCAGGTATACCGGGGTTAGGACTGAAGCTTTCTTT,CASRYTGVRTEAFF
TRBJ1-1,-,TRBV7-9,-,TGTGCCAGCAGCTTACTGTCGGGGAACACTGAAGCTTTCTTT,CASSLLSGNTEAFF
TRBJ2-7,-,TRBV7-2,TRBD1,TGTGCCAGCAGCTTAGCGGGGACAGTAGTCTACGAGCAGTACTTC,CASSLAGTVVYEQYF
TRBJ1-5,once,TRBV6-1,TRBD1,TGTGCCAGTAAGCAAGGGACAGCTCCCAATCAGCCCCAGCATTTT,CASKQGTAPNQPQHF
TRBJ1-2,-,TRBV14,-,TGTGCCAGCAGCCCCATTTCCCCCAAGGGGGACTATGGCTACACCTTC,CASSPISPKGDYGYTF
TRBJ2-1,-,TRBV19,-,TGTGCCAGTAGTAGGCGACAACCCGAAAGAGAGCAGTTCTTC,CASSRRQPEREQFF
TRBJ2-1,-,TRBV2,TRBD1,TGTGCCAGCAGTGAAGCTCGGTCACTAGGACAGGGCAGCAATGAGCAGTTCTTC,CASSEARSLGQGSNEQFF
TRBJ2-6,-,TRBV5-1,-,TGCGCCAGCAGCCCGGGGAGTTCTGGGGCCAACGTCCTGACTTTC,CASSPGSSGANVLTF
TRBJ1-5,few,TRBV19,TRBD1,TGTGCCAGTAGTACGGGACAGTATAGCAATCAGCCCCAGCATTTT,CASSTGQYSNQPQHF
TRBJ1-2,-,TRBV6-5,-,TGTGCCAGCAGGGCGGCGGGGGAAGTCTCTCGGGGCTACACCTTC,CASRAAGEVSRGYTF
TRBJ2-1,-,TRBV5-5,-,TGTGCCAGCAGCCTCGAAGGGGCCTCCTTTAATGAGCAGTTCTTC,CASSLEGASFNEQFF
TRBJ2-3,-,TRBV2,-,TGTGCCAGCAGTTCGGTCGGGGGTAGCACAGATACGCAGTATTTT,CASSSVGGSTDTQYF
TRBJ1-2,-,TRBV30,-,TGTGCCTGGAGTGTCCGCAGGGCCCAGAACTATGGCTACACCTTC,CAWSVRRAQNYGYTF
TRBJ2-1,few,TRBV11-2,-,TGTGCCAGCAGCTTAGCTAGCAGCTCCTACAATGAGCAGTTCTTC,CASSLASSSYNEQFF
TRBJ2-7,-,TRBV30,-,TGTGCCTGGAGTCCCGGCGGGAACCCCTACGAGCAGTACTTC,CAWSPGGNPYEQYF
TRBJ2-5,-,TRBV30,-,TGTGCCTGGAGTGCCCTTTCCGAGACCCAGTACTTC,CAWSALSETQYF
TRBJ2-3,-,TRBV7-6,TRBD2,TGTGCCAGCAGCTTACTAGCGGGGGGCACAGATACGCAGTATTTT,CASSLLAGGTDTQYF
TRBJ1-2,once,TRBV5-6,TRBD1,TGTGCCAGCAGTTTTGGACAGGGCTATGGCTACACCTTC,CASSFGQGYGYTF
TRBJ1-2,-,TRBV30,-,TGTGCCTGGACCCACCTTGGGGGCAGTGGCTACACCTTC,CAWTHLGGSGYTF
TRBJ2-7,-,TRBV7-2,TRBD1,TGTGCCAGCAGCTTATACAGGGGGGCAGCCTACGAGCAGTACTTC,CASSLYRGAAYEQYF